A single sample is the source of the 23 T cell receptor beta chains below, sequenced in a study of T-cell memory formation after mild COVID-19. MiXCR, applied by TCRdb to the 5' RACE reads, yields one record per CDR3 protein. This table holds 500,000 to 650,000 distinct CDR3 sequences, about 20% found once. The sequencing sample was made of PBMCs or a T cell subset sorted from them (not recorded which). Receptors were obtained from an adult woman who had mild COVID-19 (a few samples of this study predate the infection). Cell type and time point are not known.

This clonotype was counted a few times. V usage is TRBV24-1 and J usage is TRBJ1-2; D gene unclear. CDR3 size: 12 residues. Germline CDR1 and CDR2: KGHDR and SFDVKD. V dropped 3 bases and J dropped 3 bases, with 4 bases sitting between them. The CDR3 is CATSDTDYGYTF. The CDR3, as DNA: TGTGCCACCAGTGATACTGACTATGGCTACACCTTC.

The V and J genes are TRBV7-9 and TRBJ2-1; 8 nucleotides line up with TRBD2. CDR3 length: 15 amino acids. J was trimmed by 9 bases and V by 2 bases; bases with no gene match: 9. Germline-derived CDR1 and CDR2 are SEHNR and FQNEAQ (reference sequence). CDR3 sequence (DNA): TGTGCCAGCAGCTTAATCAGCGGGAGTCGGGGTGAGCAGTTCTTC. Translating it yields CASSLISGSRGEQFF.

V gene TRBV5-5 combines with J gene TRBJ1-3; D gene unclear. Looked up from germline, CDR1 is SGHKS and CDR2 is YYEKEE (reference sequence). The V and J ends lost 0 bases and 0 bases respectively, with 16 bases between them. The CDR3 spans 18 residues. CDR3 nucleotides: TGTGCCAGCAGCTTGGAGGTGTGGCAGGATAGCTCTGGAAACACCATATATTTT. It specifies CASSLEVWQDSSGNTIYF.

A few counts support this clonotype. This sequence joins TRBV27 and TRBJ2-4; perhaps TRBD2 as D (6 bases). Germline assignment: CDR1 MNHEY and CDR2 SMNVEV (reference sequence). V was cut by 3 bases and J by 5 bases, with 8 bases left in between. The CDR3 is made up of 13 amino acids. The CDR3 DNA sequence: TGTGCCAGCAGTTTTACGGGGGAAAACATTCAGTACTTC. This translates into CASSFTGENIQYF.

The chain couples TRBV5-1 to TRBJ2-3; possibly TRBD2 for D (6 bases). Germline CDR1 is SGHRS and CDR2 is YFSETQ. CDR3 length: 16 residues. Trimming removed 3 bases from V and 2 bases from J, with 16 bases in between. The CDR3 sequence is CASSSGLGDFTDTQYF. DNA for the CDR3: TGCGCCAGCAGCTCCGGTTTGGGGGACTTCACAGATACGCAGTATTTT.

This rearrangement joins TRBV7-2 to TRBJ2-7; D is possibly TRBD1 or TRBD2 (5 bases each). The germline CDR1 and CDR2 sequences are SGHTA and FQGNSA. The CDR3 loop spans 13 amino acids. The V gene lost 3 bases and the J gene lost 6 bases, with 12 bases spanning the gap. In nucleotides, the CDR3 is TGTGCCAGCAGCTTCGCCCGGGACCTCGAGCAGTACTTC. Translating gives CASSFARDLEQYF.

The chain links TRBV20-1 to TRBJ1-5; no reliable D call. Per germline, CDR1 DFQATT and CDR2 SNEGSKA (reference sequence). The CDR3 is 12 amino acids. V lost 7 bases, J lost 3 bases, and 10 bases lay in between. The CDR3 is CSVINLNQPQHF. As DNA, the CDR3 is TGCAGTGTTATAAACCTCAATCAGCCCCAGCATTTT.

This clonotype was detected a few times. V usage is TRBV7-8 and J usage is TRBJ2-1; 9 bases line up with TRBD2. Unmatched junction bases numbered 22, after V lost 5 bases and J lost 2 bases. The CDR3 is 21 residues long. Germline V gene sequence: CDR1 SGHVS, CDR2 FQNEAQ. This CDR3 is CASSPTAPGRGGLRTYNEQFF. CDR3 DNA: TGTGCCAGCAGCCCGACGGCTCCGGGGCGGGGGGGCCTTAGGACCTACAATGAGCAGTTCTTC.

The chain recombines TRBV12-3 or TRBV12-4 with TRBJ1-1, with TRBD1 matching 7 bases. The CDR3 covers 16 residues. Trimming at V came to 8 bases and at J to 2 bases, leaving 14 bases not matched to a gene. CDR3 loop: CASGFHPTGVNTEAFF. The CDR3 bases are TGTGCCAGCGGATTTCACCCCACAGGGGTTAACACTGAAGCTTTCTTT.

The chain uses TRBV7-2 and TRBJ2-1; the D is unclear. The germline gives CDR1 SGHTA, CDR2 FQGNSA. The CDR3 has 11 amino acids. Between the trimmed V and J ends, which lost 2 bases and 9 bases, there was a span of 5 bases. This CDR3 reads CASSLSFEQFF. The CDR3 DNA follows: TGTGCCAGCAGCTTAAGTTTTGAGCAGTTCTTC.

This clonotype was picked up a small number of times. This chain connects TRBV12-3 or TRBV12-4 to TRBJ2-7; 13 bases match TRBD2. Unmatched junction bases numbered 8, after V lost 10 bases and J lost 8 bases. This CDR3 has 13 residues. The CDR3 region is CAIQTSGRSKQYF. DNA for the CDR3: TGTGCCATCCAGACTAGCGGGAGGTCGAAGCAGTACTTC.

The J gene is TRBJ1-2, the V gene TRBV7-8, with TRBD1 identical over 9 bases. V lost 5 bases and J lost 2; bases outside the gene matches: 9. In germline, CDR1 is SGHVS, CDR2 FQNEAQ. This CDR3 contains 16 residues. The CDR3 loop reads CASSPGTGLGNYGYTF. As DNA, the CDR3 is TGTGCCAGCAGCCCGGGGACAGGGTTGGGGAACTATGGCTACACCTTC.

The rearrangement links TRBV3-1 to TRBJ1-2; unclear D gene. Trimming cost V 2 bases and J 2 bases, with 15 bases left between them. The CDR3 is made up of 16 amino acids. Germline-derived CDR1 and CDR2 are LGHDT and YNNKEL (reference sequence). As DNA, the CDR3 is TGTGCCAGCAGCCAACTCTATGACGGCGGGAACTATGGCTACACCTTC. Protein product: CASSQLYDGGNYGYTF.

This clonotype was seen more than once but under ten times. This chain joins TRBV6-1 and TRBJ2-7; 8 bases match TRBD2. V lost 4 bases to trimming and J lost 0 bases; unmatched junction nucleotides: 11. There are 17 residues in the CDR3. Germline loops: CDR1 MNHNS, CDR2 SASEGT. The CDR3 is CASSGGTAGGLSYEQYF. In nucleotides, the CDR3 is TGTGCCAGCAGTGGAGGGACCGCGGGGGGCCTCTCCTACGAGCAGTACTTC.

The chain links TRBV9 to TRBJ2-2, with a tentative D call TRBD2 (5 bases). V lost 0 bases and J 4 bases, leaving 19 bases between the germline ends. Germline lookup yields CDR1 SGDLS and CDR2 YYNGEE. This CDR3 has 18 residues. CDR3 sequence reads: CASSVVAAPWAGTGELFF. The CDR3 DNA follows: TGTGCCAGCAGCGTAGTGGCTGCCCCCTGGGCGGGCACCGGGGAGCTGTTTTTT.

The chain combines TRBV14 with TRBJ2-1; the match to TRBD2 covers 7 bases. The CDR3 covers 14 residues. Germline V CDR1 and CDR2: SGHDN, FVKESK. Trimming removed 10 bases from V and 4 bases from J; junction bases left unmatched: 10. The chain's CDR3 is CATKLANIYNEQFF. Written as DNA, the CDR3 is TGTGCCACCAAACTAGCGAATATTTACAATGAGCAGTTCTTC. The whole variable domain, filled in from reference TRBV14 and TRBJ2-1, reads EAGVTQFPSHSVIEKGQTVTLRCDPISGHDNLYWYRRVMGKEIKFLLHFVKESKQDESGMPNNRFLAERTGGTYSTLKVQPAELEDSGVYFCATKLANIYNEQFFGPGTRLTVL.

This clonotype was recorded a few times. The J gene is TRBJ2-3, the V gene TRBV30, with D possibly called TRBD1 or TRBD2 (5 bases each). Germline V gene lookup returns CDR1 GTSNPN and CDR2 SVGIG (reference sequence). Trimming took 2 bases from V and 8 from J, leaving 11 bases between them. The CDR3 has 12 residues. The CDR3 region is CAWSKTRGTQYF. The CDR3 DNA reads TGTGCCTGGAGTAAAACTAGGGGTACGCAGTATTTT.

The J gene is TRBJ2-1, the V gene TRBV4-2, with D possibly being TRBD1 or TRBD2 (6 bases each). Between the trimmed V and J ends, which lost 0 bases and 12 bases, there was a span of 12 bases. The CDR3 contains 13 residues. In germline, CDR1 is LGHNA, CDR2 YNFKEQ. The CDR3 sequence is CASSQEEGRGQFF. CDR3 nucleotides: TGTGCCAGCAGCCAAGAGGAGGGCAGGGGGCAGTTCTTC.

The CDR3 DNA reads as TGTGCCAGCAGTGACCACGAATCCACTGAAGCTTTCTTT. It translates to CASSDHESTEAFF. The chain joins TRBV6-4 to TRBJ1-1; no firm D call. Between the trimmed V and J ends, which lost 2 bases and 4 bases, there was a span of 8 bases. The CDR3 is 13 residues long. CDR1 is MRHNA and CDR2 is SNTAGT in the germline V gene.

J is TRBJ2-1 and V is TRBV7-3; either TRBD1 or TRBD2 may supply D (6 bases each). The CDR3 loop spans 16 amino acids. The germline V and J ends were trimmed by 1 base and 3 bases, with 13 bases remaining between them. Per germline, CDR1 SGHTA and CDR2 FQGTGA. The CDR3 nucleotides are TGTGCCAGCAGCTTAAAGTACGGGGGCCTCTACAATGAGCAGTTCTTC. Its translation is CASSLKYGGLYNEQFF.

This clonotype was picked up a small number of times. This rearrangement joins TRBV12-3 or TRBV12-4 to TRBJ2-5; D not resolved. The CDR3 covers 14 residues. The germline V and J ends were trimmed by 1 base and 2 bases, with 8 bases remaining between them. CDR3 region: CASSLGQAQETQYF. The CDR3 DNA sequence: TGTGCCAGCAGTTTAGGTCAGGCTCAAGAGACCCAGTACTTC.

This sequence joins TRBV12-3 or TRBV12-4 and TRBJ2-7; D unresolved. The CDR3 loop spans 14 amino acids. Trimming left V 3 bases short and J 0 bases short, with 9 bases between. DNA for the CDR3: TGTGCCAGCAGTTTCTTAGGGATCTCCTACGAGCAGTACTTC. As protein: CASSFLGISYEQYF.

This clonotype was recorded a few times. The chain is built from TRBV7-2 and TRBJ2-1; D gene ambiguous. The length of the CDR3 is 12 residues. Between the trimmed V and J ends, which lost 5 bases and 8 bases, there was a span of 10 bases. Germline values: CDR1 SGHTA, CDR2 FQGNSA. The CDR3 bases are TGTGCCAGCAGCCGTAGTCGGTATGAGCAGTTCTTC. Encoded protein: CASSRSRYEQFF.